Sequencing of this T cell receptor (beta chain) was carried out in a study of T cells in Graves' hyperthyroidism and ophthalmopathy. This clonotype came up many times. What was amplified from RNA transcripts were TCR beta CDR3 regions. In the first-round RT-PCR of the TCR CDR3, the HTBI primer set was used. TCRdb recomputed calls from the multiplex PCR reads with MiXCR, one row per CDR3 protein. The sample shows about 360,000 distinct CDR3 sequences, 13% of them seen only once. In germline, CDR1 is GTSNPN, CDR2 SVGIG (reference sequence). V lost 5 bases and J 7 bases, leaving 15 bases between the germline ends. The CDR3 is made up of 13 amino acids.

The receptor was isolated from a man aged 25 to 40 with Graves' hyperthyroidism that later progressed to Graves' ophthalmopathy. This chain joins TRBV30 and TRBJ1-5; D possibly corresponds to TRBD1 (5 bases). The specimen sequenced was blood. In DNA form, the CDR3 reads TGTGCCTGGGGAGGAGGGGATGGGCAGCCCCAGCATTTT. Amino acids: CAWGGGDGQPQHF.